Shown below are 8 T cell receptor beta chains from a single sample sequenced in a study of OX40 agonist ivuxolimab in advanced cancers. Sequencing used immunoSEQ multiplex PCR; TCRdb keeps in-frame clones, though not all of them. The table records approximately 70,000 clones, approximately 85% of them present only once. The sequences come from CD4+ or CD8+ T cells sorted from blood, collected in a trial of the OX40 agonist ivuxolimab. All receptors come from an adult with an advanced solid tumor such as melanoma, head and neck, liver or kidney cancer.

This sequence joins TRBV6-5 and TRBJ1-6; TRBD1 matches at 7 bases. V lost 5 bases and J lost 7; bases outside the gene matches: 8. Germline V lookup: CDR1 MNHEY, CDR2 SVGAGI. CDR3 length equals 15 residues. Written as DNA, the CDR3 is TGTGCCAGCAGTCCCGGCACAGGGGAAAATTCACCCCTCCACTTT. Its protein product is CASSPGTGENSPLHF.

J is TRBJ2-1 and V is TRBV19, with D unresolved. Germline V CDR1 and CDR2: LNHDA, SQIVND (reference sequence). This CDR3 contains 11 residues. Trimming left V 1 base short and J 15 bases short, with 10 bases between. The CDR3 nucleotides are TGTGCCAGTAGTATAGGCCTTTTCCCGTTCTTC. Its translation: CASSIGLFPFF.

The chain is built from TRBV30 and TRBJ1-1, with 7 positions matching TRBD1. This CDR3 is built from 14 residues. The J segment lost 8 bases and the V segment lost 3 bases, leaving 12 bases of the junction unmatched. Germline-derived CDR1 and CDR2 are GTSNPN and SVGIG (reference sequence). The CDR3 spells CAWRPGQRDLEAFF. The CDR3 DNA reads TGTGCCTGGAGGCCGGGACAGCGAGATTTAGAAGCTTTCTTT. The variable domain in full, with the rest retrieved from reference TRBV30 and TRBJ1-1, is SQTIHQWPATLVQPVGSPLSLECTVEGTSNPNLYWYRQAAGRGLQLLFYSVGIGQISSEVPQNLSASRPQDRQFILSSKKLLLSDSGFYLCAWRPGQRDLEAFFGQGTRLTVV.

This chain uses TRBV30 with TRBJ2-1; 11 bases map to TRBD2. Germline CDR1 and CDR2: GTSNPN and SVGIG (reference sequence). The junction had 7 bases not matched to a gene; V was cut back by 0 bases and J by 9 bases. The length of the CDR3 is 15 residues. The CDR3 reads CAWSVGGLAGSEQFF. CDR3 bases: TGTGCCTGGAGTGTAGGTGGACTAGCGGGCTCTGAGCAGTTCTTC. Variable domain in full (rest from reference TRBV30 and TRBJ2-1): SQTIHQWPATLVQPVGSPLSLECTVEGTSNPNLYWYRQAAGRGLQLLFYSVGIGQISSEVPQNLSASRPQDRQFILSSKKLLLSDSGFYLCAWSVGGLAGSEQFFGPGTRLTVL.

The chain links TRBV15 to TRBJ2-7; D is unresolved. This CDR3 has 13 amino acids. V shed 5 bases and J shed 3 bases, with 11 bases lying between them. CDR1 is LNHNV, CDR2 YYDKDF, per germline (reference sequence). The CDR3 sequence is CATSPLIFYEQYF. The DNA of the CDR3 is TGTGCCACCAGCCCTCTTATTTTCTACGAGCAGTACTTC.

This rearrangement joins TRBV19 to TRBJ2-1; 16 nucleotides line up with TRBD2. The CDR3 loop spans 17 amino acids. Germline V gene data show CDR1 as LNHDA and CDR2 as SQIVND (reference sequence). V shed 2 bases, J shed 10 bases, and the junction held 8 bases outside the gene matches. The CDR3: CASSISEGLAGGNEQFF. The CDR3 nucleotides read TGTGCCAGTAGTATAAGCGAGGGACTAGCGGGGGGGAACGAGCAGTTCTTC.

The gene calls are TRBV6-5 and TRBJ2-3, with D uncertain. The CDR3 is 16 amino acids. CDR1 and CDR2 (germline): MNHEY, SVGAGI. Trimming left V 0 bases short and J 6 bases short, with 16 bases between. The CDR3: CASSYSSPTALDTQYF. DNA of the CDR3: TGTGCCAGCAGTTACTCGAGTCCTACTGCGTTGGATACGCAGTATTTT.

The rearrangement joins TRBV7-2 to TRBJ2-7, with D maybe TRBD1 (6 bases). From germline, CDR1 is SGHTA and CDR2 FQGNSA. The germline V and J ends were trimmed by 1 base and 5 bases, with 12 bases remaining between them. The CDR3 length is 14 residues. CDR3 loop: CASSLDRVQDEQYF. CDR3 DNA: TGTGCCAGCAGCTTAGACAGGGTTCAGGACGAGCAGTACTTC. The complete variable domain, with remaining parts taken from reference TRBV7-2 and TRBJ2-7, reads GAGVSQSPSNKVTEKGKDVELRCDPISGHTALYWYRQSLGQGLEFLIYFQGNSAPDKSGLPSDRFSAERTGGSVSTLTIQRTQQEDSAVYLCASSLDRVQDEQYFGPGTRLTVT.